This T cell receptor (beta chain) was sequenced during a study of cytomegalovirus exposure and HLA in healthy donors. Looking at the study overall: Caucasian-associated ancestry cluster membership applied to around 80% of several hundred genotyped donors. Points from the study as a whole: Later analysis showed TCR association rates varying by HLA locus, highest for DRB1 and lowest for HLA-C. A missense variant in DCLRE1C was later tied to TCR beta V- and J-gene trimming. What a later analysis showed was that several of the most significant clusters appeared linked to common viral pathogens.

CDR1 and CDR2 (germline): MDHEN, SYDVKM. The length of the CDR3 is 15 residues. The V gene end was trimmed by 6 bases and the J gene end by 1 base; junction bases not matched to a gene: 6. It was with 60 Vbeta and 13 Jbeta primers that the PCR ran. This table comes from immunoSEQ multiplex PCR, and its TCRdb copy is limited to in-frame clones, with some not included. The sample has about 130,000 clones; approximately 85% are singletons. This clone was counted between two and nine times. Antigen specificity is unknown. The chain carries TRBV28 and TRBJ2-4; 7 bases fit TRBD1. The origin of this receptor is a young woman in good health and CMV-seropositive. The sample consisted of PBMCs. The chain's CDR3 is CASSRTGRAKNIQYF. Here the CDR3 DNA reads TGTGCCAGCAGCCGGACAGGCCGGGCCAAAAACATTCAGTACTTC.